This T cell receptor (beta chain) appears in the sequencing data of a study of T-cell memory formation after mild COVID-19. Study-wide results and limits: Clones from the second wave (peaking day 37) had unconfirmed SARS-CoV-2 specificity. Day 15 to 85 contractors were CD4/CD8 balanced; later expanders leaned CD4+. There were some responding clones in pre-infection memory, which suggested that cross-reactive memory had joined.

On this clonotype itself: As yet, its antigen is unknown.

5'RACE primed at constant segments yielded TCR alpha and TCR beta cDNA libraries bearing sample barcodes and UMIs. TCRdb re-called the 5' RACE reads through MiXCR, storing one row per CDR3 protein. The sample has 300,000 or so distinct CDR3 sequences; about 16% are singletons. This CDR3 contains 14 residues. Germline V gene lookup returns CDR1 SEHNR and CDR2 FQNEAQ (reference sequence). The V and J ends lost 5 bases and 1 base respectively, with 11 bases between them. This TCR came from a man in his late teens or twenties who had mild COVID-19 (a few samples of this study predate the infection). Cell type and time point are not known. Sequenced sample: PBMCs or a T cell subset sorted from them (not recorded which). V usage is TRBV7-9 and J usage is TRBJ2-5; TRBD1 is a possible D gene (5 bases). CDR3 sequence: CASSRRGSQETQYF. The CDR3 DNA reads TGTGCCAGCAGCCGTAGGGGATCCCAAGAGACCCAGTACTTC.